The entry below gives a single T cell receptor beta chain sequence along with its context. Its matching antigen is unknown. An end of the junction does not agree with germline; a read error may underlie this. Next came a second PCR, run for about 7 to 12 cycles, which used a sample-barcoded 5' primer along with a J-beta primer mix. Every sample produced at least 3 million CDR3-containing paired-end reads. TCRdb independently ran MiXCR on the 5' RACE reads; one entry per CDR3 protein. In the table there are 800,000 to 900,000 distinct CDR3 sequences, 62% of which are singletons. The CDR3 consists of 17 residues. From germline, CDR1 is DFQATT and CDR2 SNEGSKA (reference sequence). These data are taken from a study of blood T cells in healthy people across ages. PBMCs numbering at least 6.5 million were isolated per sample. Study results and caveats: Long-lived donors had more naive CD4+ cells and higher diversity than aged donors. While age rose, TCR beta diversity per million T cells dropped in a roughly linear way.

This TCR derives from a man aged 25 to 40 in good health. The chain recombines TRBV20-1 with TRBJ1-5; TRBD1 is a possible D gene (6 bases). Sequenced material: blood. CDR3 residues: CSARDRAGAYSNRPQHF. The CDR3 nucleotides are TGCAGTGCTAGAGATCGCGCAGGGGCATATAGCAATCGGCCCCAGCATTTT.